This entry concerns a single T cell receptor beta chain. Assay: immunoSEQ multiplex PCR; the TCRdb copy retains only in-frame clones and omits some. The sample consists of fewer than 350,000 clones, around nine tenths of them appearing once. The source of the sample is a study of blood T cell repertoires in COVID-19. V was cut by 3 bases and J by 3 bases, with 12 bases left in between. Germline lookup yields CDR1 MDHEN and CDR2 SYDVKM. CDR3 length equals 15 residues. The rearrangement links TRBV28 to TRBJ2-4; possibly TRBD2 for D (5 bases). The sequence derives from a man aged 55 to 69 who had recovered from COVID-19. Sequencing input: PBMCs or T cells enriched from blood (not recorded which). The CDR3 DNA follows: TGTGCCAGCAGTTTGAATCTAGCCGGCAAAAACATTCAGTACTTC. Its translation is CASSLNLAGKNIQYF.